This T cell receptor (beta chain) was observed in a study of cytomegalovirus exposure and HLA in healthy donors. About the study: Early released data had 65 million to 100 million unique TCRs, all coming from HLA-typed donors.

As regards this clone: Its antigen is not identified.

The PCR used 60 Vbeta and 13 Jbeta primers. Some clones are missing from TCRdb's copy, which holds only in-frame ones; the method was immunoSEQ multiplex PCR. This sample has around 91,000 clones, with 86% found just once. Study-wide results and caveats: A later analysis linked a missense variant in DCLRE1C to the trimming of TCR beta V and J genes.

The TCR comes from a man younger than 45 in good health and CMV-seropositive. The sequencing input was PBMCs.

For the CDR3, the DNA is TGTGCCAGCAGCTATCTTAGCGGTAACACAGATACGCAGTATTTT. It is translated as CASSYLSGNTDTQYF. The chain links TRBV28 to TRBJ2-3, with D tentatively TRBD2 (6 bases). The V end was cut by 6 bases, the J end by 2 bases, with 15 bases between. The CDR3 loop spans 15 amino acids. Germline lookup yields CDR1 MDHEN and CDR2 SYDVKM.